These 19 T cell receptor beta chains share one sample of origin, sequenced in a study of T-cell reconstitution after alpha-beta-depleted transplantation in children. Preparation of the TCRbeta library used unique molecular identifiers. TCRdb processed the PCR reads anew with MiXCR; each CDR3 protein has one entry. This sample has 95,000 to 150,000 distinct CDR3 sequences, with roughly 23% found just once. Sequenced material: PBMCs, mostly from graft donor cells, taken 180 days after TCRalphabeta/CD19-depleted stem cell transplant. The origin of the receptors is a male patient between 2 and 10 years old who had a stem cell transplant for chronic granulomatous disease, so the T cells may come from the graft donor.

This clonotype was found many times. The genes are TRBV6-2 or TRBV6-3 and TRBJ1-5; 8 bases are a match to TRBD1. The germline V gene has CDR1 MNHEY and CDR2 SVGEGT. Trimming removed 6 bases from V and 5 bases from J; junction bases left unmatched: 6. This CDR3 has 14 residues. CDR3 sequence reads: CASSKDRVHQPQHF. CDR3 nucleotide sequence: TGTGCCAGCAGCAAGGACAGGGTCCATCAGCCCCAGCATTTT.

This clonotype has ten or more counts. This rearrangement joins TRBV20-1 to TRBJ1-4, with D unresolved. The ends were cut back, 2 bases at V and 9 bases at J, with 13 bases in the middle. The CDR3 loop spans 13 amino acids. Germline V gene data show CDR1 as DFQATT and CDR2 as SNEGSKA (reference sequence). CDR3: CSARSSSRKKLFF. CDR3 DNA: TGCAGTGCTAGATCCAGTTCAAGGAAAAAACTGTTTTTT.

This sequence joins TRBV20-1 and TRBJ2-1; 8 bases fit TRBD2. CDR1 DFQATT and CDR2 SNEGSKA come from the germline V gene (reference sequence). The CDR3 is 15 residues long. J lost 4 bases, V lost 7 bases, and 12 bases had no gene match. This CDR3 reads CSVWGSLAGYNEQFF. CDR3 nucleotides: TGCAGTGTATGGGGTTCTCTAGCGGGTTACAATGAGCAGTTCTTC.

The chain carries TRBV20-1 and TRBJ1-2; D might be TRBD1 (6 bases). V lost 5 bases and J lost 8, with 15 bases in between. Per the germline V gene, CDR1 is DFQATT and CDR2 is SNEGSKA (reference sequence). The CDR3 consists of 12 residues. The CDR3 bases are TGCAGTGCTCCTAGGGGGAGATGGGGCTACACCTTC. Amino acids: CSAPRGRWGYTF.

This clonotype was detected many times. The CDR3 DNA is TGTGCCAGCAGCTTATCGGGCGGGGGGGAACAGACCCAGTACTTC. Translation gives CASSLSGGGEQTQYF. The V call is TRBV7-6, the J call TRBJ2-5; 9 nucleotides agree with TRBD2. Trimming took 2 bases from V and 6 from J; bases not matched to a gene: 7. CDR3 length equals 15 residues. Germline CDR1 SGHVS, CDR2 FNYEAQ.

The gene calls are TRBV12-3 or TRBV12-4 and TRBJ1-5; D is unresolved. The germline V and J ends were trimmed by 1 base and 4 bases, with 11 bases remaining between them. This CDR3 is 15 amino acids long. The CDR3 here is CASSLGRSANQPQHF. In DNA form, the CDR3 reads TGTGCCAGCAGTTTAGGCAGGTCGGCAAATCAGCCCCAGCATTTT.

At least ten counts were recorded for this clonotype. The chain joins TRBV20-1 to TRBJ2-7; 8 bases are shared with TRBD2. This CDR3 is 16 amino acids long. In germline, CDR1 is DFQATT, CDR2 SNEGSKA (reference sequence). The ends lost 3 bases at V and 4 bases at J; junction bases unmatched: 14. The CDR3, as DNA: TGCAGTGCTAGTCCCGCTAGCGGGTCAAAGGGGTACGAGCAGTACTTC. Amino acids: CSASPASGSKGYEQYF.

This clonotype has a handful of counts. The CDR3, as DNA: TGCAGTGCCAACCCCCTAGCGGGAGGAACAGATACGCAGTATTTT. Amino acid sequence: CSANPLAGGTDTQYF. This sequence joins TRBV20-1 and TRBJ2-3; 11 positions match TRBD2. This CDR3 spans 15 amino acids. CDR1 DFQATT and CDR2 SNEGSKA come from the germline V gene (reference sequence). The junction had 8 bases not matched to a gene; V was cut back by 6 bases and J by 3 bases.

There are a few counts of this clonotype. The rearrangement joins TRBV5-4 to TRBJ2-5; perhaps TRBD2 as D (6 bases). The length of the CDR3 is 16 residues. Trimming shortened V by 0 bases and J by 5 bases, and 17 bases separated the two germline ends. The germline CDR1 and CDR2 sequences are SGHNT and YYREEE (reference sequence). CDR3 DNA: TGTGCCAGCAGCTTGGGATCTAGCGTGGGTACGGAGACCCAGTACTTC. Translating it yields CASSLGSSVGTETQYF.

This clonotype turned up a few times. The V call is TRBV10-3, the J call TRBJ2-2, with D tentatively TRBD2 (6 bases). The CDR3 covers 17 residues. Trimming took off 8 bases at V and 6 bases at J, with 25 bases between the two ends. From germline, CDR1 is ENHRY and CDR2 SYGVKD. CDR3 sequence (DNA): TGTGCCATCGCGACATCGGACGGGGGAGGAAGGTCCGGGGAGCTGTTTTTT. It specifies CAIATSDGGGRSGELFF.

This clonotype was seen many times. The chain joins TRBV7-2 to TRBJ2-4; D tentatively reads TRBD1 or TRBD2 (5 bases each). The CDR3 totals 15 residues. CDR1 SGHTA and CDR2 FQGNSA come from the germline V gene. The V end was cut by 5 bases, the J end by 1 base, with 12 bases between. The CDR3 is CASSPTRDAKNIQYF. The CDR3 DNA follows: TGTGCCAGCAGCCCAACAAGGGACGCCAAAAACATTCAGTACTTC.

This clonotype was seen many times. The chain employs TRBV28 and TRBJ2-7; D is perhaps TRBD1 (5 bases). Trimming cost V 6 bases and J 7 bases, with 10 bases left between them. This CDR3 has 11 amino acids. Per the germline V gene, CDR1 is MDHEN and CDR2 is SYDVKM. CDR3 sequence: CASSLGLEQYF. The DNA of the CDR3 is TGTGCCAGCAGCCTGGGGCTAGAGCAGTACTTC.

This clonotype showed up many times. The chain couples TRBV3-1 to TRBJ1-1; the match to TRBD1 covers 8 bases. The V gene end was trimmed by 2 bases and the J gene end by 5 bases; junction bases not matched to a gene: 4. CDR1 and CDR2 from the germline V gene are LGHDT and YNNKEL (reference sequence). The CDR3 is 14 amino acids. CDR3 DNA sequence: TGTGCCAGCAGCCAACCCACAGGGGGTACTGAAGCTTTCTTT. Its protein is CASSQPTGGTEAFF.

The chain has TRBV6-1 and TRBJ2-3; TRBD1 matches 7 bases. V lost 6 bases and J lost 2; bases outside the gene matches: 14. CDR3 length: 17 amino acids. Germline values: CDR1 MNHNS, CDR2 SASEGT. The CDR3 sequence is CASSQSGGQRYTDTQYF. The CDR3 bases are TGTGCCAGCAGCCAATCTGGGGGACAGCGATACACAGATACGCAGTATTTT.

This chain uses TRBV27 with TRBJ2-7; possible D gene TRBD1, 6 bases. The CDR3 sequence is 15 residues long. Germline loops: CDR1 MNHEY, CDR2 SMNVEV (reference sequence). Trimming cost V 2 bases and J 6 bases, with 17 bases left between them. CDR3 bases: TGTGCCAGCAGTTTAAGTTGGGGGCTAGCTCTCGAGCAGTACTTC. Translated, it gives CASSLSWGLALEQYF.

This clonotype was observed a handful of times. V usage is TRBV12-3 or TRBV12-4 and J usage is TRBJ2-5, with D maybe TRBD1 (6 bases). The ends were cut back, 5 bases at V and 5 bases at J, with 18 bases in the middle. The CDR3 extends over 15 amino acids. CDR3 protein: CASSAGEGPAETQYF. In DNA form, the CDR3 reads TGTGCCAGCAGTGCAGGGGAAGGGCCCGCGGAGACCCAGTACTTC.

This chain links TRBV3-1 with TRBJ2-7; no reliable D call. CDR3 size: 20 residues. Germline V gives CDR1 LGHDT, CDR2 YNNKEL (reference sequence). V dropped 0 bases and J dropped 6 bases, with 30 bases sitting between them. CDR3 coding DNA: TGTGCCAGCAGCCAAGATCTTTTATGCGCGTGGACCATGAGTTTTTGCGAGCAGTACTTC. Protein sequence: CASSQDLLCAWTMSFCEQYF.

V and J are TRBV6-2 or TRBV6-3 and TRBJ2-1; tentative D call: TRBD1 (7 bases). Germline V gene sequence: CDR1 MNHEY, CDR2 SVGEGT. The CDR3 extends over 20 amino acids. The ends were cut back, 2 bases at V and 0 bases at J, with 23 bases in the middle. In DNA, the CDR3 is TGTGCCAGCAGTTACCAGACAGGGCGGAGGGGGAGTAGCTCCTACAATGAGCAGTTCTTC. Translated: CASSYQTGRRGSSSYNEQFF.

This rearrangement joins TRBV7-9 to TRBJ2-7; no firm D call. Trimming took 5 bases from V and 1 from J, leaving 18 bases between them. Germline V gives CDR1 SEHNR, CDR2 FQNEAQ (reference sequence). The CDR3 runs 16 residues. CDR3 DNA: TGTGCCAGCAGCCCAAGTGGAGCATGGGATTCCTACGAGCAGTACTTC. Its protein product is CASSPSGAWDSYEQYF.